The 30 T cell receptor beta chains reported below all come from one sample, sequenced in a study of shared clonotypes between healthy human individuals. Some clones are missing from TCRdb's copy, which holds only in-frame ones; the method was immunoSEQ multiplex PCR. The top ten hold around 0.15% of the sample, which has millions of clones, more than 80% seen once. The sequencing sample was made of naive CD4+ T cells sorted from blood. Subset defined: CD45RA+ positively selected. All receptors derive from a man aged 18 to 29 in good health.

The chain couples TRBV5-1 to TRBJ2-1; TRBD2 matches 11 bases. This CDR3 has 13 amino acids. V lost 5 bases to trimming and J lost 10 bases; unmatched junction nucleotides: 5. Germline loops: CDR1 SGHRS, CDR2 YFSETQ. The CDR3 DNA is TGCGCCAGCAGTCCGACTAGCGGGACGGAGCAGTTCTTC. It specifies CASSPTSGTEQFF.

V usage is TRBV6-6 and J usage is TRBJ1-1; D uncertain. This CDR3 comprises 14 residues. CDR1 is MNHNY, CDR2 SVGAGI, per germline (reference sequence). Trimming shortened V by 5 bases and J by 5 bases, and 15 bases separated the two germline ends. Here the CDR3 reads CASSRGGSKTEAFF. CDR3 bases: TGTGCCAGCAGTAGAGGAGGGTCTAAAACTGAAGCTTTCTTT.

This chain connects TRBV2 to TRBJ1-4; tentatively, D is TRBD1 (6 bases). This CDR3 has 16 residues. The ends were cut back, 3 bases at V and 7 bases at J, with 18 bases in the middle. The germline CDR1 and CDR2 sequences are SNHLY and FYNNEI. The CDR3 spells CASSENRAGVAEKLFF. Here the CDR3 DNA reads TGTGCCAGCAGTGAGAACAGGGCGGGTGTGGCTGAAAAACTGTTTTTT.

The rearrangement uses TRBV18 and TRBJ2-3; D possibly corresponds to TRBD2 (6 bases). The ends were cut back, 4 bases at V and 5 bases at J, with 13 bases in the middle. CDR3 size: 14 residues. In germline, CDR1 is KGHSH, CDR2 LQKENI. CDR3: CASSQGTEGDTQYF. The CDR3 nucleotides are TGTGCCAGCTCACAGGGGACGGAGGGAGATACGCAGTATTTT.

V and J are TRBV6-6 and TRBJ2-5; the match to TRBD1 covers 7 bases. The CDR3 covers 13 residues. Germline-derived CDR1 and CDR2 are MNHNY and SVGAGI (reference sequence). After removal of 10 bases from V and 5 bases from J, the junction contained 10 bases not matched to a gene. Here the CDR3 DNA reads TGTGCCATCTCACAGGGGAATCGGGAGACCCAGTACTTC. It encodes CAISQGNRETQYF.

The chain recombines TRBV5-1 with TRBJ2-2, with a tentative D call TRBD1 (6 bases). The germline V and J ends were trimmed by 1 base and 6 bases, with 10 bases remaining between them. The CDR3 has 14 residues. Germline V gene lookup returns CDR1 SGHRS and CDR2 YFSETQ. The CDR3 coding sequence is TGCGCCAGCAGCTTGAGTTCAGGGGCCGGGGAGCTGTTTTTT. It yields the protein CASSLSSGAGELFF.

This chain joins TRBV5-1 and TRBJ1-1, with unresolved D. The V gene lost 0 bases and the J gene lost 0 bases, with 12 bases spanning the gap. The CDR3 spans 16 residues. CDR1 and CDR2 (germline): SGHRS, YFSETQ. The CDR3 DNA reads TGCGCCAGCAGCTTGGAGTACGGGTTTTTGAACACTGAAGCTTTCTTT. It codes for CASSLEYGFLNTEAFF.

This rearrangement joins TRBV27 to TRBJ2-7, with TRBD1 identical over 9 bases. The ends lost 2 bases at V and 8 bases at J; junction bases unmatched: 10. This CDR3 contains 15 residues. Germline assignment: CDR1 MNHEY and CDR2 SMNVEV (reference sequence). For the CDR3, the DNA is TGTGCCAGCAGTTTAGCGGGACAGGGTATTTTTAAGCAGTACTTC. Protein: CASSLAGQGIFKQYF.

The chain recombines TRBV5-4 with TRBJ2-5; 7 nucleotides agree with TRBD1. From germline, CDR1 is SGHNT and CDR2 YYREEE (reference sequence). The CDR3 extends over 14 amino acids. The V and J ends lost 4 bases and 2 bases, in that order; junction bases with no gene match: 5. The CDR3 spells CASSRGTEQETQYF. The CDR3 DNA reads TGTGCCAGCAGCAGAGGGACAGAACAAGAGACCCAGTACTTC. Looking up the rest from reference TRBV5-4 and TRBJ2-5 gives the full variable domain: ETGVTQSPTHLIKTRGQQVTLRCSSQSGHNTVSWYQQALGQGPQFIFQYYREEENGRGNFPPRFSGLQFPNYSSELNVNALELDDSALYLCASSRGTEQETQYFGPGTRLLVL.

V is TRBV19 and J is TRBJ2-1; 9 bases map to TRBD1. Germline-derived CDR1 and CDR2 are LNHDA and SQIVND (reference sequence). CDR3 size: 14 residues. V lost 1 base, J lost 10 bases, and 5 bases stayed unmatched. This CDR3 reads CASSIVPGTGEQFF. The CDR3 DNA sequence: TGTGCCAGTAGTATAGTTCCGGGGACAGGGGAGCAGTTCTTC.

The V call is TRBV28, the J call TRBJ1-3; D is undetermined. Germline CDR1 reads MDHEN; CDR2 reads SYDVKM. V was pared by 5 bases and J by 1 base, with 12 bases between. The CDR3 covers 15 residues. CDR3 loop: CASSPYKVSGNTIYF. In nucleotides, the CDR3 is TGTGCCAGCAGTCCCTATAAGGTTTCTGGAAACACCATATATTTT.

The chain recombines TRBV21-1 with TRBJ2-4. TRBV21-1 is annotated as a pseudogene. The length of the CDR3 is 15 residues. The DNA of the CDR3 is TGTGCCAGCAGCAAAGGGGGGTTTGGGAGAAACATTCAGTACTTC. This sequence encodes CASSKGGFGRNIQYF.

The V call is TRBV19, the J call TRBJ1-2; D possibly corresponds to TRBD1 (6 bases). V shed 3 bases and J shed 7 bases, with 15 bases lying between them. Germline V lookup: CDR1 LNHDA, CDR2 SQIVND (reference sequence). The CDR3 spans 14 residues. The CDR3 nucleotides read TGTGCCAGTAGTATTCAGGGACCGGGGGCTGGCTACACCTTC. It encodes CASSIQGPGAGYTF.

Notes on this clone: This CDR3 is also generated by other DNA sequences in the sample. The chain employs TRBV4-1 and TRBJ2-7; D tentatively fits TRBD1 or TRBD2 (5 bases each). This CDR3 is 15 amino acids long. Germline CDR1 reads MGHRA; CDR2 reads YSYEKL. The V end was cut by 1 base, the J end by 0 bases, with 10 bases between. The CDR3 protein is CASSQGDGSSYEQYF. CDR3 DNA: TGCGCCAGCAGCCAAGGGGACGGCAGCTCCTACGAGCAGTACTTC.

As to this clone: The same CDR3 is also encoded by other DNA sequences in this sample. The V call is TRBV7-2, the J call TRBJ2-1, with a tentative D call TRBD2 (5 bases). Deletions cut 3 bases from V and 4 bases from J, with 13 bases between. The CDR3 totals 15 residues. From germline, CDR1 is SGHTA and CDR2 FQGNSA. The CDR3 reads CASSLEDLGYNEQFF. The DNA of the CDR3 is TGTGCCAGCAGCTTGGAGGATCTGGGGTACAATGAGCAGTTCTTC.

This sequence joins TRBV7-2 and TRBJ1-1; D remains unclear. Germline V CDR1 and CDR2: SGHTA, FQGNSA. V was cut by 4 bases and J by 11 bases, with 17 bases left in between. This CDR3 comprises 13 residues. The CDR3 coding sequence is TGTGCCAGCAGCTCCCTGGCCGCCTCGGCGGCTTTCTTT. Amino acids: CASSSLAASAAFF.

The CDR3 DNA follows: TGTGCCTGGAGGGGACAGGGCCTCTTGAACACTGAAGCTTTCTTT. As protein: CAWRGQGLLNTEAFF. V and J are TRBV30 and TRBJ1-1; 9 positions agree with TRBD1. Germline loops: CDR1 GTSNPN, CDR2 SVGIG (reference sequence). CDR3 length: 15 residues. V gave up 3 bases and J gave up 0 bases; unmatched junction bases: 5.

The chain couples TRBV21-1 to TRBJ2-7; TRBD1, the D gene given by the table, was not confirmed from the DNA. TRBV21-1 is an annotated pseudogene. The CDR3 consists of 15 residues. The DNA of the CDR3 is TGTGCCAGCAGCAAAGAGTGGAACAGGGGTGGCGAGCAGTACTTC. Its protein product is CASSKEWNRGGEQYF.

With respect to this clone: The same CDR3 also results from other DNA sequences found in this sample. The J gene is TRBJ2-7, the V gene TRBV7-9; the D gene is possibly TRBD2 (5 bases). Germline V gives CDR1 SEHNR, CDR2 FQNEAQ (reference sequence). V lost 1 base to trimming and J lost 7 bases, with 8 bases between them. The CDR3 covers 12 residues. The CDR3 DNA reads TGTGCCAGCAGCTTAGAACTAGGAGAGCAGTACTTC. Amino acid sequence: CASSLELGEQYF.

V usage is TRBV2 and J usage is TRBJ1-1, with 7 nucleotides matching TRBD1. CDR1 is SNHLY, CDR2 FYNNEI, per germline. The CDR3 runs to 13 residues. V lost 6 bases to trimming and J lost 10 bases; unmatched junction nucleotides: 11. The CDR3 protein is CASSERDRLGAFF. The DNA of the CDR3 is TGTGCCAGCAGCGAAAGGGACAGACTTGGAGCTTTCTTT. The variable domain in full, completed from reference TRBV2 and TRBJ1-1, reads EPEVTQTPSHQVTQMGQEVILRCVPISNHLYFYWYRQILGQKVEFLVSFYNNEISEKSEIFDDQFSVERPDGSNFTLKIRSTKLEDSAMYFCASSERDRLGAFFGQGTRLTVV.

The chain recombines TRBV4-3 with TRBJ2-3; D gene ambiguous. Germline CDR1 and CDR2: LGHNA and YSLEER. V was shortened by 1 base and J by 2 bases, with 13 bases between the two germline ends. CDR3 length: 16 residues. Here the CDR3 reads CASSQGSVSNTDTQYF. CDR3 sequence (DNA): TGCGCCAGCAGCCAAGGCTCGGTCTCAAACACAGATACGCAGTATTTT.

This chain connects TRBV9 to TRBJ2-2, with 7 bases that match TRBD1. The CDR3 covers 18 residues. Losses at the gene ends were 0 bases for V and 5 bases for J; bases not matched to a gene: 13. The germline V gene has CDR1 SGDLS and CDR2 YYNGEE. The DNA for the CDR3 is TGTGCCAGCAGCGTAGGAGAAATACAGGGGACGGTGACCGGGGAGCTGTTTTTT. Protein product: CASSVGEIQGTVTGELFF.

This clone has only a few counts. V gene TRBV7-9 combines with J gene TRBJ1-5, with 7 bases that match TRBD1. After removal of 6 bases from V and 0 bases from J, the junction contained 5 bases not matched to a gene. This CDR3 has 15 residues. Germline V gene sequence: CDR1 SEHNR, CDR2 FQNEAQ (reference sequence). The CDR3: CASSPTGTSNQPQHF. DNA for the CDR3: TGTGCCAGCAGTCCGACAGGGACTAGCAATCAGCCCCAGCATTTT.

Concerning this clone itself: The same CDR3 is also encoded by other DNA sequences in this sample. The J gene is TRBJ1-1, the V gene TRBV18, with 8 bases lining up with TRBD1. V was pared by 6 bases and J by 4 bases, with 4 bases of the junction left unmatched. The CDR3 has 13 amino acids. Germline CDR1 reads KGHSH; CDR2 reads LQKENI. In DNA form, the CDR3 reads TGTGCCAGCTCTCCGGACAGGGTCACTGAAGCTTTCTTT. Protein product: CASSPDRVTEAFF.

The chain carries TRBV19 and TRBJ1-1; the D is unclear. This CDR3 region has 15 residues. Per the germline V gene, CDR1 is LNHDA and CDR2 is SQIVND (reference sequence). Between the trimmed V and J ends, which lost 5 bases and 0 bases, there was a span of 13 bases. The CDR3 sequence is CASSSRTLMNTEAFF. The CDR3 coding sequence is TGTGCCAGTAGTTCGAGGACGCTAATGAACACTGAAGCTTTCTTT.

For the CDR3, the DNA is TGTGCTAGTGGGGACGAGCGTTTCGGGGTTCCCTACGAGCAGTACTTC. Residues: CASGDERFGVPYEQYF. The chain links TRBV12-5 to TRBJ2-7; D possibly corresponds to TRBD2 (5 bases). CDR1 is LGHNT and CDR2 is FRNRAP in the germline V gene. With 6 bases removed from V and 2 bases from J, the gap between germline ends came to 20 bases. The CDR3 sequence is 16 residues long.

V and J are TRBV7-2 and TRBJ1-6; D is unclear. Between the trimmed V and J ends, which lost 8 bases and 10 bases, there was a span of 18 bases. This CDR3 contains 14 residues. CDR1 and CDR2 (germline): SGHTA, FQGNSA. CDR3: CASALGGAGSPLHF. The DNA for the CDR3 is TGTGCCAGCGCCCTAGGCGGCGCTGGGTCACCCCTCCACTTT.

V gene TRBV27 combines with J gene TRBJ2-1; TRBD2 matches 7 bases. This CDR3 is 16 amino acids long. J was trimmed by 7 bases and V by 1 base; bases with no gene match: 10. From germline, CDR1 is MNHEY and CDR2 SMNVEV (reference sequence). CDR3 sequence: CASSLYWAGVSNEQFF. Written as DNA, the CDR3 is TGTGCCAGCAGTTTATACTGGGCGGGAGTATCAAATGAGCAGTTCTTC.

The V and J genes are TRBV19 and TRBJ1-6; D gene ambiguous. V was cut by 3 bases and J by 7 bases, with 10 bases left in between. CDR3 size: 14 residues. Germline V CDR1 and CDR2: LNHDA, SQIVND (reference sequence). The CDR3 sequence: CASSIGPENSPLHF. The DNA of the CDR3 is TGTGCCAGTAGTATCGGTCCTGAGAATTCACCCCTCCACTTT. The full variable domain, rest sourced from reference TRBV19 and TRBJ1-6, is DGGITQSPKYLFRKEGQNVTLSCEQNLNHDAMYWYRQDPGQGLRLIYYSQIVNDFQKGDIAEGYSVSREKKESFPLTVTSAQKNPTAFYLCASSIGPENSPLHFGNGTRLTVT.

The chain carries TRBV10-3 and TRBJ1-1, with 7 bases fitting TRBD1. The length of the CDR3 is 16 residues. Germline values: CDR1 ENHRY, CDR2 SYGVKD. With 0 bases clipped from V and 1 base from J, the junction kept 5 bases outside the gene matches. The CDR3 loop is CAISESEGARNTEAFF. The CDR3 bases are TGTGCCATCAGTGAGTCTGAGGGGGCGCGGAACACTGAAGCTTTCTTT.